This T cell receptor (beta chain) originates from a study of T-cell memory formation after mild COVID-19. Study at large: Among the donors, TCR clusters were largely specific to each donor. Whole-study results and caveats: Contracting clones from day 15 to 85 showed balanced CD4/CD8; later expanders favored CD4+. Specificity for SARS-CoV-2 was not confirmed among the second-wave clones peaking on day 37.

TCRdb analysed the 5' RACE reads with MiXCR anew, one entry per CDR3 protein. The sample has about 47,000 distinct CDR3 sequences, 7.5% to 10% seen once; the top ten hold 12%. Only a few counts were recorded for this clonotype. Antigen unknown. Germline V CDR1 and CDR2: SGHTA, FQGNSA. The CDR3 contains 15 residues. The V end lost 5 bases, the J end lost 6 bases, and 18 bases lay between the germline ends. Sequencing used PBMCs or a T cell subset sorted from them (not recorded which). The J gene is TRBJ2-3, the V gene TRBV7-2; tentatively, D is TRBD2 (5 bases). This clonotype was sampled from an adult woman who had mild COVID-19 (a few samples of this study predate the infection). Cell type and time point are not known. The CDR3 spells CASSQEAGTGDTQYF. CDR3 DNA sequence: TGTGCCAGCAGCCAAGAGGCGGGTACGGGGGATACGCAGTATTTT.